This T cell receptor (beta chain) derives from a study of cytomegalovirus exposure and HLA in healthy donors. Whole-study results and caveats: The authors assumed roughly uniform sequencing depth across donors for presence/absence analyses.

Primers: 60 Vbeta forward and 13 Jbeta reverse. Produced via immunoSEQ multiplex PCR; TCRdb's table is partial and in-frame only. The table records about 120,000 clones, 83% of them present only once. With respect to this clone: Its antigen is unidentified.

The CDR3 is 12 amino acids. The germline gives CDR1 MNHEY, CDR2 SVGAGI. The ends lost 8 bases at V and 14 bases at J; junction bases unmatched: 13. This rearrangement joins TRBV6-5 to TRBJ2-5; 8 nucleotides line up with TRBD2. Source material: PBMCs. The clonotype was recovered from a man aged 18 to 30 in good health and CMV-seropositive. As DNA, the CDR3 is TGTGCCAGCTCTCCCCCCGGGGGGGCCCTTTACTTC. This codes for CASSPPGGALYF.